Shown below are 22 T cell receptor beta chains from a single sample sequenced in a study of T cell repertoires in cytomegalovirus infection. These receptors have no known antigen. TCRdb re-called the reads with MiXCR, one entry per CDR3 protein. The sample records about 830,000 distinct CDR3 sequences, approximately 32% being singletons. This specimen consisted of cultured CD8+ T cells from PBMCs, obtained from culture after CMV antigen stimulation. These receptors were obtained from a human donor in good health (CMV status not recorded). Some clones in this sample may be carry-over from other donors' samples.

This CDR3 reads CASGLSLGDSLTDTQYF. The CDR3 coding sequence is TGTGCTAGTGGTTTGTCCCTCGGTGACAGCCTCACAGATACGCAGTATTTT. This sequence joins TRBV12-5 and TRBJ2-3, with a possible D match to TRBD1 (5 bases). Germline V gene lookup returns CDR1 LGHNT and CDR2 FRNRAP. The V gene lost 2 bases and the J gene lost 2 bases, with 17 bases spanning the gap. This CDR3 has 17 amino acids.

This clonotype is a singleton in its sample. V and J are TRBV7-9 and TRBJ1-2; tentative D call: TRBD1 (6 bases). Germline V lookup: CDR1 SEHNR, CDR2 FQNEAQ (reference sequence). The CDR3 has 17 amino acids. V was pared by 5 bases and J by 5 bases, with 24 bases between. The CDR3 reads CASSIIIGGPRTYGYTF. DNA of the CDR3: TGTGCCAGCAGCATAATCATCGGGGGCCCAAGAACGTATGGCTACACCTTC. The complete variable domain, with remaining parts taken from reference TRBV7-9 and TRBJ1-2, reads DTGVSQNPRHKITKRGQNVTFRCDPISEHNRLYWYRQTLGQGPEFLTYFQNEAQLEKSRLLSDRFSAERPKGSFSTLEIQRTEQGDSAMYLCASSIIIGGPRTYGYTFGSGTRLTVV.

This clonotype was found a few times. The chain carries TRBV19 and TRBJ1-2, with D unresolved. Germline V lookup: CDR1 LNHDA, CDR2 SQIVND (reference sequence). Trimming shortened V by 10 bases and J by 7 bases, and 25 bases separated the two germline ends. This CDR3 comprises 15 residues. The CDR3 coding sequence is TGTGCCACCAGACCGGAAGGCAGTTTTTGGGGTGGCTACACCTTC. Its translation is CATRPEGSFWGGYTF.

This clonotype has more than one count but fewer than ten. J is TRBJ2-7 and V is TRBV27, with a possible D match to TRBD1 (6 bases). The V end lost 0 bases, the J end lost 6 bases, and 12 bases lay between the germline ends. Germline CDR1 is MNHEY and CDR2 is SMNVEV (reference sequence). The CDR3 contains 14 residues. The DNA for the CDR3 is TGTGCCAGCAGTTTATCGTTGGGGGCCAGCGAGCAGTACGTC. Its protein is CASSLSLGASEQYV.

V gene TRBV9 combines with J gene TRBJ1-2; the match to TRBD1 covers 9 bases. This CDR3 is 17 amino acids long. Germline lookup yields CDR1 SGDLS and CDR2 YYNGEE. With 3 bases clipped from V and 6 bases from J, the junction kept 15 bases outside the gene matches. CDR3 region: CASSGRLGQGASDGYTF. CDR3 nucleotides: TGTGCCAGCAGCGGTAGGCTGGGACAGGGTGCTTCCGATGGCTACACCTTC.

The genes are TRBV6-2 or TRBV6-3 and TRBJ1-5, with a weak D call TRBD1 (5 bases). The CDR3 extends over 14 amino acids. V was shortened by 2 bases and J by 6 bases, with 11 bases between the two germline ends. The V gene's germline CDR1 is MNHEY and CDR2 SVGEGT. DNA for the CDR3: TGTGCCAGCAGTTACGACTGGGGACTTCAGCCCCAGCATTTT. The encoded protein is CASSYDWGLQPQHF.

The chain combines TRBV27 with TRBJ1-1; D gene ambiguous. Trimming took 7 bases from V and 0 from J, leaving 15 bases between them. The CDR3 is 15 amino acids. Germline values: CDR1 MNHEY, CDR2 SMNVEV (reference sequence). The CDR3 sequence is CASTQRVGLNTEAFF. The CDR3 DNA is TGTGCCAGCACCCAAAGGGTCGGGCTGAACACTGAAGCTTTCTTT.

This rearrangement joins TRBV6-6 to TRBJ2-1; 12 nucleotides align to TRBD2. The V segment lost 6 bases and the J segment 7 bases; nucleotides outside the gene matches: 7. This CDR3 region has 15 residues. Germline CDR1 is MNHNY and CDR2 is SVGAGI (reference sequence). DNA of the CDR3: TGTGCCAGCAGCCACCTAGCGGGGGGGCGGAATGAGCAGTTCTTC. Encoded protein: CASSHLAGGRNEQFF.

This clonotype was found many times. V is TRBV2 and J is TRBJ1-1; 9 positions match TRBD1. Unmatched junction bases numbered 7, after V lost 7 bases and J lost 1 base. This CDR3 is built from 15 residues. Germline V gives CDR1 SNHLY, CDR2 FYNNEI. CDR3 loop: CASKTLGQGNTEAFF. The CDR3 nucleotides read TGTGCCAGCAAAACCCTGGGACAGGGGAACACTGAAGCTTTCTTT.

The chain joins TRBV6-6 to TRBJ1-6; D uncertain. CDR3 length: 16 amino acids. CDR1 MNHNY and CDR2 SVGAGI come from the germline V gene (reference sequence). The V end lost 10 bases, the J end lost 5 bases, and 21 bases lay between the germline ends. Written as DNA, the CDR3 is TGTGCCAACACCACCAGAGGGAGTACCGATAATTCACCCCTCCACTTT. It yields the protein CANTTRGSTDNSPLHF.

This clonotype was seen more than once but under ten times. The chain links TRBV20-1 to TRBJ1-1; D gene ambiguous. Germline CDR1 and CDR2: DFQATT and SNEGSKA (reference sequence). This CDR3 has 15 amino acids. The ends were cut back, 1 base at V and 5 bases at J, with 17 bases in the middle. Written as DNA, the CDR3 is TGCAGTGCTAGAGTTGAGGTCTCAGGTTCTACTGAAGCTTTCTTT. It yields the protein CSARVEVSGSTEAFF.

The CDR3 protein is CATSENPTGSEQFF. The CDR3 DNA follows: TGTGCCACCAGTGAGAACCCTACCGGAAGTGAGCAGTTCTTC. The V call is TRBV24-1, the J call TRBJ2-1; D is uncertain. In germline, CDR1 is KGHDR, CDR2 SFDVKD. This CDR3 has 14 residues. Trimming left V 4 bases short and J 9 bases short, with 15 bases between.

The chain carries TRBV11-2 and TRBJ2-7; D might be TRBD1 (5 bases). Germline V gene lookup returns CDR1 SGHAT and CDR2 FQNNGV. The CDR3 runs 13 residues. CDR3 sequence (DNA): TGTGTCAGCAGCTCTTTAGACAGCTACGAGCAGTACGTC. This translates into CVSSSLDSYEQYV.

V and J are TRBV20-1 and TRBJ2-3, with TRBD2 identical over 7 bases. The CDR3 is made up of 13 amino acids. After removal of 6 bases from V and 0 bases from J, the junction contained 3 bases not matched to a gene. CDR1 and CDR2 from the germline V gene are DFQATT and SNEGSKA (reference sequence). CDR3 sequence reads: CSAREGSTDTQYF. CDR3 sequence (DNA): TGCAGTGCCAGGGAGGGGAGCACAGATACGCAGTATTTT.

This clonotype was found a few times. The CDR3 here is CASKGDRYGYTF. The CDR3 nucleotides are TGTGCCAGCAAGGGGGACCGCTATGGCTACACCTTC. The rearrangement uses TRBV2 and TRBJ1-2, with a weak D call TRBD1 (6 bases). Trimming removed 7 bases from V and 4 bases from J, with 10 bases in between. Germline assignment: CDR1 SNHLY and CDR2 FYNNEI. There are 12 residues in the CDR3. Supplemented by reference TRBV2 and TRBJ1-2, the full variable domain reads EPEVTQTPSHQVTQMGQEVILRCVPISNHLYFYWYRQILGQKVEFLVSFYNNEISEKSEIFDDQFSVERPDGSNFTLKIRSTKLEDSAMYFCASKGDRYGYTFGSGTRLTVV.

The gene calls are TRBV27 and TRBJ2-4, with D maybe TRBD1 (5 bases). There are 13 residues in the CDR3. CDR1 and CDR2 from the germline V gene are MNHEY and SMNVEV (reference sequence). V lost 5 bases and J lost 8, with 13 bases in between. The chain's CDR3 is CASSPWIGDIQYF. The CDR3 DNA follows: TGTGCCAGCAGTCCTTGGATAGGGGACATTCAGTACTTC.

The CDR3 DNA reads as TGTGCCAGCAGTGAGTTCGGTGCATTCCAAGAGACCCAGTACTTC. This gives the protein CASSEFGAFQETQYF. The gene calls are TRBV6-6 and TRBJ2-5; D is unresolved. Between the trimmed V and J ends, which lost 5 bases and 1 base, there was a span of 14 bases. The CDR3 contains 15 residues. Germline V lookup: CDR1 MNHNY, CDR2 SVGAGI (reference sequence).

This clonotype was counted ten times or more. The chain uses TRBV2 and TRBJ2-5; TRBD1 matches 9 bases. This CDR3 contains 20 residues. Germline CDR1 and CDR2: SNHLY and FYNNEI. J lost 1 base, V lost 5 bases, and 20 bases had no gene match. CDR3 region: CASSPPRPGTGNGLQETQYF. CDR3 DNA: TGTGCCAGCAGTCCACCCCGTCCCGGGACAGGGAACGGGCTCCAAGAGACCCAGTACTTC.

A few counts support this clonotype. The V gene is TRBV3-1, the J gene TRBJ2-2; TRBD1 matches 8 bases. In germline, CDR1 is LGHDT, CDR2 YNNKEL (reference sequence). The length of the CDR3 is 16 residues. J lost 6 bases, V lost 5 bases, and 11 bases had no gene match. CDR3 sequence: CASSSRQGTLSGELFF. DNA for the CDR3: TGTGCCAGCAGCAGTCGACAGGGGACGCTGTCCGGGGAGCTGTTTTTT.

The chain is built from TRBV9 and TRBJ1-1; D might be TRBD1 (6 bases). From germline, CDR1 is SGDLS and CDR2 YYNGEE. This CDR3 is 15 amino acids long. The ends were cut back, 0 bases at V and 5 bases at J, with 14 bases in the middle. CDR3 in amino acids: CASSVVGGRGTEAFF. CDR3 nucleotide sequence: TGTGCCAGCAGCGTAGTTGGGGGCCGGGGGACTGAAGCTTTCTTT.

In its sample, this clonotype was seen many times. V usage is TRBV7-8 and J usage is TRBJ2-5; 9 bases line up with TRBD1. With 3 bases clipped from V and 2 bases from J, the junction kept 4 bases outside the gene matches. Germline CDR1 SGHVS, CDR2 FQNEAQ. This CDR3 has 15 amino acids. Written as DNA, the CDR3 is TGTGCCAGCAGCTTTGGGACAGGGCCTCAAGAGACCCAGTACTTC. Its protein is CASSFGTGPQETQYF.

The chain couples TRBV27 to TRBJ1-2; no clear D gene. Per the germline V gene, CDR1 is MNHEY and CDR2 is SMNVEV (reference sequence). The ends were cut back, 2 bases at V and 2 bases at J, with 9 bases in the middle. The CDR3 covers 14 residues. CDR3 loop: CASSLGVPNYGYTF. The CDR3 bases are TGTGCCAGCAGTTTAGGGGTCCCCAACTATGGCTACACCTTC.